The clone carrying this TCR beta chain was counted at least ten times. The entry originates in a study of T-cell reconstitution after alpha-beta-depleted transplantation in children. As it was prepared, the TCRbeta library received unique molecular identifiers. Using its own MiXCR run on the PCR reads, TCRdb lists one record per CDR3 protein. In the table there are more than 150,000 distinct CDR3 sequences, approximately 14% of which are singletons. The CDR3 length is 14 residues. Losses at the gene ends were 0 bases for V and 9 bases for J; bases not matched to a gene: 4. From germline, CDR1 is LGHNA and CDR2 YNFKEQ.

The chain carries TRBV4-2 and TRBJ2-1, with 8 bases lining up with TRBD2. The sample here was PBMCs from the stem cell graft donor, taken from the stem cell graft. This receptor was obtained from a human donor who donated a stem cell graft to a child with acute lymphoblastic leukemia. CDR3 bases: TGTGCCAGCAGCCAAGATAGGCTAGCGGGTGAGCAGTTCTTC. Residues: CASSQDRLAGEQFF.